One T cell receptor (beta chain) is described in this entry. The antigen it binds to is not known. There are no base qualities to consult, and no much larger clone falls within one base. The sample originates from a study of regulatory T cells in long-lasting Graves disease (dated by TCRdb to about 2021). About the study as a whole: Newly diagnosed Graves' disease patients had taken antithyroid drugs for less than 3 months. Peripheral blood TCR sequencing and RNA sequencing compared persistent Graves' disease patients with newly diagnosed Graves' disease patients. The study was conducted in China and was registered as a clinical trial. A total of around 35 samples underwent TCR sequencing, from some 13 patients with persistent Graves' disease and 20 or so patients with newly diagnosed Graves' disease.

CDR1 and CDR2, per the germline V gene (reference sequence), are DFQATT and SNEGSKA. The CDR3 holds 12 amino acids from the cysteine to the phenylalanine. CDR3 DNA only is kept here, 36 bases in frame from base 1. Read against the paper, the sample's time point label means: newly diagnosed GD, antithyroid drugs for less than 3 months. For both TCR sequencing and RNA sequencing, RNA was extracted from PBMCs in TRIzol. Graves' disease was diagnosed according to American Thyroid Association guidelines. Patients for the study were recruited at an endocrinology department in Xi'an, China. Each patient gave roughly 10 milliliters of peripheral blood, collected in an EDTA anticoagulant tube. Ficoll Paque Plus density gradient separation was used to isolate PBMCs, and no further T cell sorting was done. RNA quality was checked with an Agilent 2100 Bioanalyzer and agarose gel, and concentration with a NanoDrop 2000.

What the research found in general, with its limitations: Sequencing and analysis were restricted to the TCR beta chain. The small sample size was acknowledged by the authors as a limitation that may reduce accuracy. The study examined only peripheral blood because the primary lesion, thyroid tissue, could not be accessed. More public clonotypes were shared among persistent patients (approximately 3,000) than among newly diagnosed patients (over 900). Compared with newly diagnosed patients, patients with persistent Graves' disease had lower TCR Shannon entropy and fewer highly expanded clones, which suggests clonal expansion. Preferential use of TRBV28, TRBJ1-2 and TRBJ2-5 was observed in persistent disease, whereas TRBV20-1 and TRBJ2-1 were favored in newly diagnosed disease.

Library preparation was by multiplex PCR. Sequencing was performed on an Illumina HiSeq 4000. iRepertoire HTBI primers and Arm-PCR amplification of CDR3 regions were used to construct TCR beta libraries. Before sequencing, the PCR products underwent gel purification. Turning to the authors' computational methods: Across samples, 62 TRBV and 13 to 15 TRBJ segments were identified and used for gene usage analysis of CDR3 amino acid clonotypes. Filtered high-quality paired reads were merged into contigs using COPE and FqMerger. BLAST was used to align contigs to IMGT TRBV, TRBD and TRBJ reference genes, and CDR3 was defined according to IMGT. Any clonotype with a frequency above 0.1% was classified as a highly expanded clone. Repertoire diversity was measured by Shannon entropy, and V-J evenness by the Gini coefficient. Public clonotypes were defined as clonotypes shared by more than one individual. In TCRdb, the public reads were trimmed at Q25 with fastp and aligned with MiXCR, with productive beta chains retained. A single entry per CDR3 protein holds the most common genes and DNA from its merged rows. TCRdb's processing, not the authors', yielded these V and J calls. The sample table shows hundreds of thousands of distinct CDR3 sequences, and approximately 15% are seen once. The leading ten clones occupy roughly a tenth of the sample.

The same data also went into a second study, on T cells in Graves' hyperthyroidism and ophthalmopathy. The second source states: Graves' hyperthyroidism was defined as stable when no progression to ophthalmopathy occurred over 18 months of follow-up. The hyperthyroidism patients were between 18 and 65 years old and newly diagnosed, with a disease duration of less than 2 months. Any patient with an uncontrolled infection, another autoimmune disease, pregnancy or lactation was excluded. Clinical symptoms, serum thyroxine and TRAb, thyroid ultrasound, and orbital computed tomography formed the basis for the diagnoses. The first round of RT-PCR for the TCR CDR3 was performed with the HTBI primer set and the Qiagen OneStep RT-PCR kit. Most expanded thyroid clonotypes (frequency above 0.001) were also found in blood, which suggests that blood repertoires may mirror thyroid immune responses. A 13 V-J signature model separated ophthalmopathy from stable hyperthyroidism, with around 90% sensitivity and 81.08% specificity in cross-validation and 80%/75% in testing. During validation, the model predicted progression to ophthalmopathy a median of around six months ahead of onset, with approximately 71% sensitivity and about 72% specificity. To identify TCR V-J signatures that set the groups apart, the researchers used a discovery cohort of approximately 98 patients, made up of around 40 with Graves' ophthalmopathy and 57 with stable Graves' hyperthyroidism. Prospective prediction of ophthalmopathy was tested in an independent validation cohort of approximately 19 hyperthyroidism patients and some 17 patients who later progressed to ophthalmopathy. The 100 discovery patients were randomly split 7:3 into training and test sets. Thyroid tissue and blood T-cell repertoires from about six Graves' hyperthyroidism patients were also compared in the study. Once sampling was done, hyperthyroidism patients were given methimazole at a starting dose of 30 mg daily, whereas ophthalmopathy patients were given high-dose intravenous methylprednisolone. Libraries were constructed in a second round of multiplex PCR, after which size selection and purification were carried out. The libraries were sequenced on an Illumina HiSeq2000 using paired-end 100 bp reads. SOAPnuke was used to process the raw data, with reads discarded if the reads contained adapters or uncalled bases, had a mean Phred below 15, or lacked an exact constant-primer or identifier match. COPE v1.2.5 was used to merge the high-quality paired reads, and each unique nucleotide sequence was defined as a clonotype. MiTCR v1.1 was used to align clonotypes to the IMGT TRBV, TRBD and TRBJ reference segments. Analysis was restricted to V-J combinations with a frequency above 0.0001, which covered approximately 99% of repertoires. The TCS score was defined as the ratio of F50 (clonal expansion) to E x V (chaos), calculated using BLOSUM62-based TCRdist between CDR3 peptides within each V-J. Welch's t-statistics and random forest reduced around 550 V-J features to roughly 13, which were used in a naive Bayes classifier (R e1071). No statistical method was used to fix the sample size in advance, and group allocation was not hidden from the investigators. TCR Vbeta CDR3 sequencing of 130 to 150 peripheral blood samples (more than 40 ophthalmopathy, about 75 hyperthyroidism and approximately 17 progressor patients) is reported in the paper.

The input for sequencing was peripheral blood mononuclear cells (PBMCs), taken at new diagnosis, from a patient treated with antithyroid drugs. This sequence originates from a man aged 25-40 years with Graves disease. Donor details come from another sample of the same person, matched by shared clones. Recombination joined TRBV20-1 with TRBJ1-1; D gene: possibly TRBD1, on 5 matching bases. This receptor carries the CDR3 CSSSGGDTEAFF. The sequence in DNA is TGCAGCTCCTCGGGAGGGGACACTGAAGCTTTCTTT.